This T cell receptor beta chain was sequenced in a study of cytomegalovirus exposure and HLA in healthy donors. The wider study: HLA-typed donors were the source of about 85 million unique TCRs held in an early data release.

Germline trimming cut 4 bases from V and 5 bases from J; bases unmatched to any gene: 5. Germline loops: CDR1 SGHTA, CDR2 FQGNSA. There are 15 residues in the CDR3. Amplification used 60 Vbeta primers and 13 Jbeta primers. Assay: immunoSEQ multiplex PCR; the TCRdb copy retains only in-frame clones and omits some. The sample lists about 110,000 clones, about 80% seen once, with under 3% in the top ten. The sequenced sample was PBMCs. The TCR originated in a young woman in good health and CMV-seropositive. J is TRBJ2-7 and V is TRBV7-2, with 13 nucleotides matching TRBD2. CDR3 sequence reads: CASSSWTSGSNEQYF. CDR3 bases: TGTGCCAGCAGCTCCTGGACTAGCGGGAGCAACGAGCAGTACTTC.